What follows are 8 T cell receptor beta chains derived from one specimen sequenced in a study of blood T cell repertoires in COVID-19. Sequenced by immunoSEQ multiplex PCR; TCRdb stores in-frame clones only, minus some. This sample yields 210,000 or so clones, of which around 80% are seen a single time; 15% to 20% belongs to the top ten. Sequenced sample: peripheral blood. The origin of the receptors is an elderly woman with active or convalescent COVID-19.

V usage is TRBV6-2 or TRBV6-3 and J usage is TRBJ1-1, with 8 bases fitting TRBD1. Germline V CDR1 and CDR2: MNHEY, SVGEGT. The junction had 5 bases not matched to a gene; V was cut back by 2 bases and J by 0 bases. The CDR3 length is 16 residues. The CDR3 nucleotides are TGTGCCAGCAGTTACAGACAGGGGAAGGTGAACACTGAAGCTTTCTTT. Its protein is CASSYRQGKVNTEAFF.

The chain uses TRBV18 and TRBJ2-3; no clear D. Trimming pared 6 bases from V and 3 bases from J, leaving 13 bases between. CDR1 KGHSH and CDR2 LQKENI come from the germline V gene. The CDR3 extends over 14 amino acids. CDR3 residues: CASSNVGWTDTQYF. The CDR3 DNA sequence: TGTGCCAGCTCCAACGTCGGGTGGACAGATACGCAGTATTTT.

The rearrangement links TRBV2 to TRBJ2-1; TRBD2 might be the D (5 bases). The CDR3 runs 15 residues. Trimming took off 6 bases at V and 2 bases at J, with 14 bases between the two ends. CDR1 SNHLY and CDR2 FYNNEI come from the germline V gene. The CDR3 DNA follows: TGTGCCAGCAGATTTGACCTCGGGACCTACAATGAGCAGTTCTTC. Translation gives CASRFDLGTYNEQFF.

CDR3 coding DNA: TGCGCCAGCGGGGATGGACTAGCGGCTAGCACAGATACGCAGTATTTT. This translates into CASGDGLAASTDTQYF. V gene TRBV5-1 combines with J gene TRBJ2-3, with 10 bases that match TRBD2. The germline V gene has CDR1 SGHRS and CDR2 YFSETQ. The CDR3 is 16 residues long. V gave up 7 bases and J gave up 0 bases; unmatched junction bases: 8.

The rearrangement joins TRBV6-2 or TRBV6-3 to TRBJ1-2; 10 bases align to TRBD1. V lost 5 bases, J lost 5 bases, and 8 bases stayed unmatched. The CDR3 covers 15 residues. Germline CDR1 reads MNHEY; CDR2 reads SVGEGT. As DNA, the CDR3 is TGTGCCAGCAGTCGACAGGGGGCGCGTGTTTATGGCTACACCTTC. Translating it yields CASSRQGARVYGYTF.

The chain has TRBV11-3 and TRBJ2-2; 7 bases are shared with TRBD1. V trimming: 5 bases; J trimming: 1 base; junction bases outside the gene matches: 16. The CDR3 runs 19 residues. CDR1 SGHNT and CDR2 YENEEA come from the germline V gene. The CDR3 protein is CASSPRSTGIRGNTGELFF. In DNA, the CDR3 is TGTGCCAGCAGCCCACGTTCGACAGGGATTAGGGGGAACACCGGGGAGCTGTTTTTT.

Only one count was recorded for this clone. V gene TRBV6-5 combines with J gene TRBJ1-5; TRBD1 agrees at 7 bases. Per the germline V gene, CDR1 is MNHEY and CDR2 is SVGAGI. J lost 1 base, V lost 4 bases, and 1 base had no gene match. This CDR3 has 14 amino acids. The CDR3 sequence is CASSSDRSNQPQHF. DNA of the CDR3: TGTGCCAGCAGTTCGGACAGGAGCAATCAGCCCCAGCATTTT.

V usage is TRBV11-2 and J usage is TRBJ2-4; a weak D match, TRBD1 (6 bases). The germline CDR1 and CDR2 sequences are SGHAT and FQNNGV. The CDR3 contains 14 residues. Trimming stripped 5 bases from V and 4 bases from J, with 12 bases between. As DNA, the CDR3 is TGTGCCAGCAGCCCACAGGGCTTTAAAAACATTCAGTACTTC. This encodes CASSPQGFKNIQYF. Supplemented by reference TRBV11-2 and TRBJ2-4, the full variable domain reads EAGVAQSPRYKIIEKRQSVAFWCNPISGHATLYWYQQILGQGPKLLIQFQNNGVVDDSQLPKDRFSAERLKGVDSTLKIQPAKLEDSAVYLCASSPQGFKNIQYFGAGTRLSVL.